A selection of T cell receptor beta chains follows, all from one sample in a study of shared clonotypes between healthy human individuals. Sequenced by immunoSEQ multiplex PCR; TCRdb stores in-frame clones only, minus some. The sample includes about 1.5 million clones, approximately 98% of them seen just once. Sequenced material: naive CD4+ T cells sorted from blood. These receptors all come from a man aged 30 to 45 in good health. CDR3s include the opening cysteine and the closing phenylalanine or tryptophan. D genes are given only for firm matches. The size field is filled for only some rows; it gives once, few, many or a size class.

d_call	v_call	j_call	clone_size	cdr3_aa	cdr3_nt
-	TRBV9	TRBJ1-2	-	CASSVGRADGYTF	TGTGCCAGCAGCGTAGGCAGGGCAGACGGCTACACCTTC
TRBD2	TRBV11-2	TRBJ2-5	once	CASGPGLAGVRAETQYF	TGTGCCAGCGGTCCGGGACTAGCGGGAGTTCGGGCTGAGACCCAGTACTTC
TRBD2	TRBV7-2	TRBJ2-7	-	CASSASGTSGGPGYF	TGTGCCAGCAGCGCCTCCGGGACTAGCGGGGGCCCGGGGTACTTC
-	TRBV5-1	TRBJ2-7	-	CASTPIPGADYEQYF	TGCGCCAGCACACCCATCCCGGGAGCCGACTACGAGCAGTACTTC
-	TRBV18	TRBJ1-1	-	CASSPPQGGWAEAFF	TGTGCCAGCTCACCACCGCAGGGCGGGTGGGCTGAAGCTTTCTTT
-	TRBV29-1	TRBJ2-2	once	CSVEVGVSGELFF	TGCAGCGTTGAAGTTGGGGTTTCCGGGGAGCTGTTTTTT
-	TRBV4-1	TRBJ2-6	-	CASSHLRGLPTVHSGANVLTF	TGCGCCAGCAGCCACCTCCGGGGGTTGCCGACAGTCCACTCTGGGGCCAACGTCCTGACTTTC
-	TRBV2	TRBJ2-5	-	CASRGSLETQYF	TGTGCCAGCAGGGGGTCGTTGGAGACCCAGTACTTC
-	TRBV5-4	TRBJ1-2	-	CASSSKVYGYTF	TGTGCCAGCAGCTCCAAGGTCTATGGCTACACCTTC
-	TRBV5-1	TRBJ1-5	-	CASSLEDPSNQPQHF	TGCGCCAGCAGCTTGGAGGACCCGAGCAATCAGCCCCAGCATTTT
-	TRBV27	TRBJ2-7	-	CASSPSQHSTYEQYF	TGTGCCAGCAGCCCCAGCCAACACTCCACCTACGAGCAGTACTTC
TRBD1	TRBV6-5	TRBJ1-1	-	CASSQTGLAFF	TGTGCCAGCAGTCAGACAGGGTTAGCTTTCTTT
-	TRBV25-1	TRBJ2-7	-	CASLGDSQFSYEQYF	TGTGCCAGCCTTGGGGACTCCCAATTTTCCTACGAGCAGTACTTC
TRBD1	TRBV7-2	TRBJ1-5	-	CASSRDRLDVLPHF	TGTGCCAGCAGCCGGGACAGATTGGATGTTCTTCCGCATTTT
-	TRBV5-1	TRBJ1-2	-	CASSLSPGQPNYGYTF	TGCGCCAGCAGCTTGTCCCCCGGACAGCCAAACTATGGCTACACCTTC
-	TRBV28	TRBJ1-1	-	CASRNLHTEAFF	TGTGCCAGCAGAAACCTTCACACTGAAGCTTTCTTT
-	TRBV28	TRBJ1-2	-	CASSPSQRYSYGYTF	TGTGCCAGCAGCCCTTCGCAGAGGTACTCTTATGGCTACACCTTC
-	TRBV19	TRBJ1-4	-	CASTLTGRGKLFF	TGTGCCAGTACCCTGACAGGTCGGGGGAAACTGTTTTTT
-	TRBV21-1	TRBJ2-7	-	CASSKHRGGSYEQYF	TGTGCCAGCAGCAAACACAGGGGTGGGTCCTACGAGCAGTACTTC
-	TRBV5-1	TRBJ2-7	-	CASSSGTSFFYEQYF	TGCGCCAGCAGTAGCGGTACTAGTTTCTTCTACGAGCAGTACTTC
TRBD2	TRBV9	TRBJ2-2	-	CASSEGAGLAGYTGELFF	TGTGCCAGCAGCGAGGGGGCCGGCCTAGCGGGGTACACCGGGGAGCTGTTTTTT
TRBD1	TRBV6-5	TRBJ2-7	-	CASSPGTAYNEQYF	TGTGCCAGCAGTCCGGGGACAGCTTACAACGAGCAGTACTTC
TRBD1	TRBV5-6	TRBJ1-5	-	CASSLRDRGPNQPQHF	TGTGCCAGCAGCCTCCGGGACAGGGGCCCTAATCAGCCCCAGCATTTT